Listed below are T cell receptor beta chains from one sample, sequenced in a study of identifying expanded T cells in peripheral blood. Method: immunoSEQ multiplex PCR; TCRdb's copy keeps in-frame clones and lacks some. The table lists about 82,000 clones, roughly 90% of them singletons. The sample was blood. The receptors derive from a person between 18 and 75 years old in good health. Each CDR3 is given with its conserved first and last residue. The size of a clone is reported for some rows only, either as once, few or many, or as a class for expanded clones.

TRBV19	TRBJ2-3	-	CASSITGLAGAITDTQYF
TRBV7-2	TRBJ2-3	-	CASSPRTALNTDTQYF
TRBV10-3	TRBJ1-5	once	CAGGGKDQPQHF
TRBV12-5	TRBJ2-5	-	CASGSDFHRVEETQYF
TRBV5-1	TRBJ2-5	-	CASSPGLAGGWETQYF
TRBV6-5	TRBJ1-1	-	CASSYSAGETEAFF
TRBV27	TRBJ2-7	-	CASSLSQGSYEQYF
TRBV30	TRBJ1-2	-	CAWGGWTDNYGYTF
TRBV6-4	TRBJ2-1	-	CASSARLAGEQFF
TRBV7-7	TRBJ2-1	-	CASSAGHHSYNEQFF
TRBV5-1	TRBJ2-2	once	CASSLTSGGRTGELFF
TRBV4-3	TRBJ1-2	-	CASSQEGPRGPYGYTF
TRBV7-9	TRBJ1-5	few	CASSPGGSNQPQHF
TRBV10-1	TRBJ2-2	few	CASRGQGVGELFF
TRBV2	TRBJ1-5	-	CASSGQGARQPQHF
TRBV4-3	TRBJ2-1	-	CASSHGGDNEQFF
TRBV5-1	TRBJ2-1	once	CASTSQREFNNEQFF
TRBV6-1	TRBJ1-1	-	CASSPSETGKTEAFF
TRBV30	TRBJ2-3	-	CAWSTGRVGTDTQYF
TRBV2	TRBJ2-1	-	CASSEWVSSSYNEQFF
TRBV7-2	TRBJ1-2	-	CASSPRVAAYGGYTF
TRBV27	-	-	CADRAKTSGTHEQYF
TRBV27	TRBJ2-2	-	CASSWDGRKANTGELFF
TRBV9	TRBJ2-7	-	CASSPGTKGYEQYF
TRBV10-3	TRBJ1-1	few	CAIGGMNTEAFF
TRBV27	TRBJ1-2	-	CASSFSPGTGYSGYTF
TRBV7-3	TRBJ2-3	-	CASSSTDGYTQYF
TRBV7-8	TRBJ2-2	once	CASSPIPRTGAGTGELFF
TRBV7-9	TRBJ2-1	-	CASSSRRNLLVEQFF
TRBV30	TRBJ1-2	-	CAWSSGTWDYGYTF
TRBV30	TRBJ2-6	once	CAWRPLGFSGANVLTF
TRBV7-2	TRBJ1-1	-	CASSFRPGTGNTEAFF
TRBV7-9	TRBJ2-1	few	CASTERDSDYNEQFF
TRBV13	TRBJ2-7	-	CASSQRIGQGPSSYEQYF
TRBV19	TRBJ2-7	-	CASSIVLAGAYEQYF
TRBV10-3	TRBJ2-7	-	CAISESIGGYSYEQYF
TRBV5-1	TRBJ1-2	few	CASSLDRYGYTF
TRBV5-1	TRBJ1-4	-	CASSPGTVNEKLFF
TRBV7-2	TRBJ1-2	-	CASSLSGTGSYTF
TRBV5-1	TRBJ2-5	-	CASSLGREGTQYF
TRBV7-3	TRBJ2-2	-	CASSLRSLGRGIPGELFF
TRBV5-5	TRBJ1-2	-	CASSTDDSHYGYTF
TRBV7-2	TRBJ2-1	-	CASSLVAGGSNEQFF
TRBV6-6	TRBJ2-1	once	CASSYSGENNEQFF
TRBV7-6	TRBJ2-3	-	CASSYSGPTDTQYF
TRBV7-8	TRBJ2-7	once	CASSPRPGQGAREQYF
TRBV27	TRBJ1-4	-	CASSFLSGGPLNEKLFF
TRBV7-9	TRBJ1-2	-	CASSQGQGDYGYTF
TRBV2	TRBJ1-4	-	CASTRATNEKLFF
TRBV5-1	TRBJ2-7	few	CASSSPETGIHEQYF
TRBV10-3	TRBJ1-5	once	CAISESPGITNQPQHF
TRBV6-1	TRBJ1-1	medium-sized	CASTRGQGEAFF
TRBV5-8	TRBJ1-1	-	CASSRRTGRGSTEAFF
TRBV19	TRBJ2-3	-	CASTSGLARTDTQYF